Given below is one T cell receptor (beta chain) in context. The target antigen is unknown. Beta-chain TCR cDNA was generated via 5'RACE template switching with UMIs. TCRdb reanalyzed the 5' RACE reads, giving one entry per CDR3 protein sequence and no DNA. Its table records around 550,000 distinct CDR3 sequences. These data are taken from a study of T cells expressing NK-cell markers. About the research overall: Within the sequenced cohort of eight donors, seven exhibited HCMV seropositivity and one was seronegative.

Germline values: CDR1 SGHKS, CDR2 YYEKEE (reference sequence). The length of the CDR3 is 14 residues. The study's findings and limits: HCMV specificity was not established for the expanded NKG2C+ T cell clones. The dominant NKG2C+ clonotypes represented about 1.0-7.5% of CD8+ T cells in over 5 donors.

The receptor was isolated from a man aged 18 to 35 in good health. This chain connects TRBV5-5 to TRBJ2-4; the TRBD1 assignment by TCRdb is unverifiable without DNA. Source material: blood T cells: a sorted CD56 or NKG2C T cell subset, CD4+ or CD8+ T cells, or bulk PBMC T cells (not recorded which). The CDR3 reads CASSLAGLGNIQYF.